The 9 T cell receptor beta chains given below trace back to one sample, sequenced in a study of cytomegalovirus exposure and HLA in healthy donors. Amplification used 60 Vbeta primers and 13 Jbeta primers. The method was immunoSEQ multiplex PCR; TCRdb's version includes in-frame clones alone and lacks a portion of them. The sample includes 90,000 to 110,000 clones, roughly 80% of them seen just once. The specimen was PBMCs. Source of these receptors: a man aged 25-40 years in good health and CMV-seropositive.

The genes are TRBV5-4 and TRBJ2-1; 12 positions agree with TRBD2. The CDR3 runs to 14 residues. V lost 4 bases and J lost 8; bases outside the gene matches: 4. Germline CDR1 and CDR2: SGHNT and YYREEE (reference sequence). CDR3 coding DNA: TGTGCCAGCAGCCTAGCGGGGGGGTGGGATGAGCAGTTCTTC. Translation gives CASSLAGGWDEQFF. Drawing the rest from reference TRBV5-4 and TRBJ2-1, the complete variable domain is ETGVTQSPTHLIKTRGQQVTLRCSSQSGHNTVSWYQQALGQGPQFIFQYYREEENGRGNFPPRFSGLQFPNYSSELNVNALELDDSALYLCASSLAGGWDEQFFGPGTRLTVL.

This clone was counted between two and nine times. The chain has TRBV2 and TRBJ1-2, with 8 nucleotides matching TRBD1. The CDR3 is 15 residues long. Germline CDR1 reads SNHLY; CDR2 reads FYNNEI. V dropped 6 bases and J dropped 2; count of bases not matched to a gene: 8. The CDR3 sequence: CASSTDRVGNYGYTF. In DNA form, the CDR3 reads TGTGCCAGCAGCACGGACAGGGTTGGGAACTATGGCTACACCTTC.

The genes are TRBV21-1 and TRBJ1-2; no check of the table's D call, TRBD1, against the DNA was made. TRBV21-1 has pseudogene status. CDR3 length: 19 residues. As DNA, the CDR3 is TGTGCCAGCAGCAAAGTTCCCGGACAGGGTTCATATGAGGGCTATGGCTACACCTTC. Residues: CASSKVPGQGSYEGYGYTF.

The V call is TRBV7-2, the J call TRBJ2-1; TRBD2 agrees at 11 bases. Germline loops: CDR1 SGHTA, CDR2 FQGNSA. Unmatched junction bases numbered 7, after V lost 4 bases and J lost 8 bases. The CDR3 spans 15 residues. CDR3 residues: CASSSGLAGLHEQFF. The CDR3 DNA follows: TGTGCCAGCAGCTCCGGACTAGCGGGCCTCCATGAGCAGTTCTTC. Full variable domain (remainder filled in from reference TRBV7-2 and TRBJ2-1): GAGVSQSPSNKVTEKGKDVELRCDPISGHTALYWYRQSLGQGLEFLIYFQGNSAPDKSGLPSDRFSAERTGGSVSTLTIQRTQQEDSAVYLCASSSGLAGLHEQFFGPGTRLTVL.

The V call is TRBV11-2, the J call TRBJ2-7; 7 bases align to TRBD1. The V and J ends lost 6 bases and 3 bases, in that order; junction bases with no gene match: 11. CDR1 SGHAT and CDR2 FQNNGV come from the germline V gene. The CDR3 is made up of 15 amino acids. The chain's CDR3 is CASSSAGTVNYEQYF. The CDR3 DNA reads TGTGCCAGCAGTTCAGCCGGGACAGTCAACTACGAGCAGTACTTC.

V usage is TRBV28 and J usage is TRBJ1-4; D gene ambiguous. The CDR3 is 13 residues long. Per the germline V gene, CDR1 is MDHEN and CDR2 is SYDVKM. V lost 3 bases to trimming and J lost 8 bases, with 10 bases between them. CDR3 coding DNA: TGTGCCAGCAGTTTCGGTCTCGAGGAAAAACTGTTTTTT. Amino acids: CASSFGLEEKLFF.

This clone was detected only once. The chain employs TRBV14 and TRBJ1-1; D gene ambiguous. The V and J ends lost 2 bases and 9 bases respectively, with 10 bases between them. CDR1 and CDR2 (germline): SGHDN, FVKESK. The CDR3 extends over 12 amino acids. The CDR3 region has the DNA TGTGCCAGCAGCCAATCTGGAGGGAAAGCTTTCTTT. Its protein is CASSQSGGKAFF.

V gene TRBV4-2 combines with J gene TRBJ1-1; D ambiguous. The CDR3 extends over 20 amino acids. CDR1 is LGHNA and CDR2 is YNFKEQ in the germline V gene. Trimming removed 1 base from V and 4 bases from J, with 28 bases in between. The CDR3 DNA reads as TGTGCCAGCAGCCAAGGGTTCTCCCCGCTAGTCTCCCTCGGAAGCACTGAAGCTTTCTTT. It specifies CASSQGFSPLVSLGSTEAFF.

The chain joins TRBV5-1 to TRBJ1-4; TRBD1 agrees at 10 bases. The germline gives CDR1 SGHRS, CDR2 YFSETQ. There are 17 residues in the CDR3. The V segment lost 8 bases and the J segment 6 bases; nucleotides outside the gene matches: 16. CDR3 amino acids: CASNRGTGVGLHEKLFF. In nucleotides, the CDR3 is TGCGCCAGTAACCGCGGGACAGGGGTTGGACTTCATGAAAAACTGTTTTTT.